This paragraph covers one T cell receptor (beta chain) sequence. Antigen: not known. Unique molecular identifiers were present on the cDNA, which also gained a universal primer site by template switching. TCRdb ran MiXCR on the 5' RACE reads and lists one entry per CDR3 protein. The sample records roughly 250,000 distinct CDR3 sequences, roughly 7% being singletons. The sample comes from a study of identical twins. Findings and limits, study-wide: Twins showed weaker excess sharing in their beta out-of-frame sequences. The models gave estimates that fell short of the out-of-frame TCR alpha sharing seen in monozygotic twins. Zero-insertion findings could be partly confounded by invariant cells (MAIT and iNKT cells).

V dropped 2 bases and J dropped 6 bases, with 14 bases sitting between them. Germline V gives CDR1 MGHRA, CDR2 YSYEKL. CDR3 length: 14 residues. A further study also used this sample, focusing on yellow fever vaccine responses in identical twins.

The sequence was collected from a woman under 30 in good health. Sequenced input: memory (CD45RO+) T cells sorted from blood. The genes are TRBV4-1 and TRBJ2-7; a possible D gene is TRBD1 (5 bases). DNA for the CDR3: TGCGCCAGCAGCCAATATCCAGGGTTGGGCGAGCAGTACGTC. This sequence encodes CASSQYPGLGEQYV.